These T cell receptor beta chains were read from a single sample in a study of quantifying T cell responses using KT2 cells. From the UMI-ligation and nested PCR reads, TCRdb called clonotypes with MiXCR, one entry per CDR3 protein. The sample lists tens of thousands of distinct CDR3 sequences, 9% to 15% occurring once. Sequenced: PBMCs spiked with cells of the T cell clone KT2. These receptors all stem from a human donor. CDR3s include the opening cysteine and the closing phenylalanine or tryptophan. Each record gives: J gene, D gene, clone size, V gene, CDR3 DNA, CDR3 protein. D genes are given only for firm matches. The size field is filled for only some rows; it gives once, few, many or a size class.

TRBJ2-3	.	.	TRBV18	TGTGCCAGCTCGCCCCGGGATAGCAAGAAGCAACAGAAGGCAGATACGCAGTATTTT	CASSPRDSKKQQKADTQYF
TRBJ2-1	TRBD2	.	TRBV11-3	TGTGCCAGCAGCGGACTAGCCACCTCGTCCTACAATGAGCAGTTCTTC	CASSGLATSSYNEQFF
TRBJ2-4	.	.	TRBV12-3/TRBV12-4	TGTGCCAGCAGGCCGAACGGGGACATTCAGTACTTC	CASRPNGDIQYF
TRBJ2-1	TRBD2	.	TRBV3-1	TGTGCCAGCAGCCGTACTAGCGATGAGCAGTTCTTC	CASSRTSDEQFF
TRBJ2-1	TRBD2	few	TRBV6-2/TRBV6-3	TGTGCCAGCAGTTACTCACGGACCGGGGGGAGAAATGAGCAGTTCTTC	CASSYSRTGGRNEQFF
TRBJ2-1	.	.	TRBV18	TGTGCCAGCTCACCCCCGGAGGGACGGAATGAGCAGTTCTTC	CASSPPEGRNEQFF
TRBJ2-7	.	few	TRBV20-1	TGCAGTGCTAGAAGGCAGTCACCTAGCTCCTACGAGCAGTACTTC	CSARRQSPSSYEQYF
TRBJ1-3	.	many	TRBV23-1	TGCGCCAGCAGTCTTAACCGGGACATCATCTCTGGAAACACCATATATTTT	CASSLNRDIISGNTIYF
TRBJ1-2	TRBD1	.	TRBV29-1	TGCAGCGCTTACTCCGGGACAGGGGGTCAAGGTAGCTATGGCTACAACTTC	CSAYSGTGGQGSYGYNF
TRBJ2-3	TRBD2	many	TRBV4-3	TGCGCCAGCAGCCAAGGGCTAGCGGGAGTGGCGGATACGCAGTATTTT	CASSQGLAGVADTQYF
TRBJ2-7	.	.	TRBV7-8	TGTGCCAGCAGCCCAATGGGGCGGCGTAGCTCCTACGAGCAGTACTTC	CASSPMGRRSSYEQYF
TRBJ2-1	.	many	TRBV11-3	TGTGCCAGCAGCCACCTTGAGGTCTACAATGAGCAGTTCTTC	CASSHLEVYNEQFF
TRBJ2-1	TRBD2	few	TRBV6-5	TGTGCCAGCAGTTATTTTGGGCTAGCGGGGGGGCCCCATGAGCAGTTCTTC	CASSYFGLAGGPHEQFF
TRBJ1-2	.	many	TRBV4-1	TGCGCCAGCAGCCAAGACGGACAGTTCTACACCTTC	CASSQDGQFYTF
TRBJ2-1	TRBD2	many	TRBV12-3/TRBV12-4	TGTGCCAGCAGTTTAACTAGCGTCAATGAGCAGTTCTTC	CASSLTSVNEQFF
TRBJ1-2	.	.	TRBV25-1	TGTGCCAGCGCAGGGGACCTGGGGACCTATGGCTACACCTTC	CASAGDLGTYGYTF
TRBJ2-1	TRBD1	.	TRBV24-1	TGTGCCACCAGTGAACGCTTGGGACAGGAGTACAATGAGCAGTTCTTC	CATSERLGQEYNEQFF
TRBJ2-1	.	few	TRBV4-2	TGTGCCAGCAGCCAAGAGCTCCCGGATGAGCAGTTCTTC	CASSQELPDEQFF
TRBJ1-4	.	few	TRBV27	TGTGCCAGCAGTTTATTGGGGGGCGGTGATGAAAAACTGTTTTTT	CASSLLGGGDEKLFF
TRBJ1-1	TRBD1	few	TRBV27	TGTGCCAGCAGTTTCCGCCGGGGACAGGGAAACACTGAAGCTTTCTTT	CASSFRRGQGNTEAFF
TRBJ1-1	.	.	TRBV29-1	TGCAGCGTTGTTCGTCATCTGAACACTGAAGCTTTCTTT	CSVVRHLNTEAFF
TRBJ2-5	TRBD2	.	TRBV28	TGTGCCAGCAGACTTGGGACTAGCGGGGTGTGGACCCAGTACTTC	CASRLGTSGVWTQYF
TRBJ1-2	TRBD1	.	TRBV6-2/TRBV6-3	TGTGCCAGCACCGGGACAGGGGACTATGGCTACACCTTC	CASTGTGDYGYTF
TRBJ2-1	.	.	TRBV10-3	TGTGCCATCAGTGAGGGGGCTGGGGAGCAGTTCTTC	CAISEGAGEQFF
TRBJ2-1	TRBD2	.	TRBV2	TGTGCCAGGGGATCTAGCGGGGGGGCCTACAATGAGCAGTTCTTC	CARGSSGGAYNEQFF
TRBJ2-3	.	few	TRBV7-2	TGTGCCAGCAGCTTACCAGGAACAGATACGCAGTATTTT	CASSLPGTDTQYF
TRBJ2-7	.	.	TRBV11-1	TGTGCCAGCAGCTGGGTTGAGGGCGAGCAGTACTTC	CASSWVEGEQYF
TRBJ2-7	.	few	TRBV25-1	TGTGCCAGCAGTCCCATAGTAGGGGTAAGCGAGCAGTACTTC	CASSPIVGVSEQYF
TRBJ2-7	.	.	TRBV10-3	TGTGCCATCAGCTCCTCTAGCACAGCCTACGAGCAGTACTTC	CAISSSSTAYEQYF
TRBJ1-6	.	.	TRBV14	TGTGCCAGCAGCCAAGAAGGAACAAATTCACCCCTCCACTTT	CASSQEGTNSPLHF
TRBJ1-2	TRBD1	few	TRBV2	TGTGCCAGCAGGTCGACAGGGAGGAACTATGGCTACACCTTC	CASRSTGRNYGYTF
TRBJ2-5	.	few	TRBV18	TGTGCCAGCTCACCAACACAAGAGACCCAGTACTTC	CASSPTQETQYF
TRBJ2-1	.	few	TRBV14	TGTGCCAGCAGCCAAGATCGGCATAGCGGATACAATGAGCAGTTCTTC	CASSQDRHSGYNEQFF
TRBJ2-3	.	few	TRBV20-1	TGCAGTGCTAGGGAGGGGGGACTCACAGATACGCAGTATTTT	CSAREGGLTDTQYF
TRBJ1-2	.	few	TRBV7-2	TGTGCCAGCAGCTTGGATCCTGACAGATACTACACCTTC	CASSLDPDRYYTF
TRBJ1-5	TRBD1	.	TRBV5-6	TGTGCCAGCAGCAGACTCGACAGGGACCATCAGCCCCAGCATTTT	CASSRLDRDHQPQHF
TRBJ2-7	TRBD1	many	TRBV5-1	TGCGCCAGCAGCTCGGCAGGGGGCGCGTACGAGCAGTACTTC	CASSSAGGAYEQYF
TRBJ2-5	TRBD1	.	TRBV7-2	TGTGCCAGCAGCTTCGCCGGGACAGGGGTAGAGACCCAGTACTTC	CASSFAGTGVETQYF
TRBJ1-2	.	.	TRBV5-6	TGTGCCAGCAGCTTGGAACGGAGGGTAAGGGGCTATGGCTACACCTTC	CASSLERRVRGYGYTF
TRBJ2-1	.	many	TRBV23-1	TGCGCCAGCAGTCACCGGCCAGAGATACAGGGATACAATGAGCAGTTCTTC	CASSHRPEIQGYNEQFF
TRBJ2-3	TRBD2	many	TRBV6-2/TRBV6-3	TGTGCCAGCAGCCCCGGACTAGCGACAGATACGCAGTATTTT	CASSPGLATDTQYF
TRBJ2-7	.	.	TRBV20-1	TGCAGTGCTAACCTAGCCTACGAGCAGTACTTC	CSANLAYEQYF
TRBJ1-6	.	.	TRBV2	TGTGCCAGCAGAGAACCCCGGTTCTCACCCCTCCACTTT	CASREPRFSPLHF
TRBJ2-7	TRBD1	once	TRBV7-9	TGTGCCAGCAGCTTAGGGACAGGGGATGTTGGGTACGAGCAGTACTTC	CASSLGTGDVGYEQYF
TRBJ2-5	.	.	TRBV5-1	TGCGCCAGCAGCTACGGAGGTGGGGAGACCCAGTACTTC	CASSYGGGETQYF
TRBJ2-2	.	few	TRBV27	TGTGCCAGCAGTAGAACAGGGAGCACCGGGGAGCTGTTTTTT	CASSRTGSTGELFF
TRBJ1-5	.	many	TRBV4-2	TGTGCCAGCAGCCAAGATGGAGCAGGGAATCAGCCCCAGCATTTT	CASSQDGAGNQPQHF
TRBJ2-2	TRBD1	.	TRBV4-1	TGCGCCAGCAGCCCCACGGACAGGGACACCGGGGAGCTGTTTTTT	CASSPTDRDTGELFF
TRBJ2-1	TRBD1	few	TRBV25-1	TGTGCCAGCAGTGGCACGGGACAGAATACCTACAATGAGCAGTTCTTC	CASSGTGQNTYNEQFF
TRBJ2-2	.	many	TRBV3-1	TGTGCCAGCAGCCGCGCATCAACCGGGGAGCTGTTTTTT	CASSRASTGELFF
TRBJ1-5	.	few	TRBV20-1	TGCAGTGCTACAACTACAGGGTACCAGCCCCAGCATTTT	CSATTTGYQPQHF
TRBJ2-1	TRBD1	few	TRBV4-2	TGTGCCAGCAGCCAACACGGGACAGGGGGTTTAGATGAGCAGTTCTTC	CASSQHGTGGLDEQFF
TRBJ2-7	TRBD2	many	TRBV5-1	TGCGCCAGCAGCTTGGGACTAGCGGGGGGACCTGCCGAGCAGTACTTC	CASSLGLAGGPAEQYF
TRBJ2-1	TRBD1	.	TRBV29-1	TGCAGCGTTGAAATTCAGGGGGCAAATGAGCAGTTCTTC	CSVEIQGANEQFF
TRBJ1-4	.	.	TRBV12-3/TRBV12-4	TGTGCCAGCAGTCGCAGAAACGCAGGTGAAAAACTGTTTTTT	CASSRRNAGEKLFF
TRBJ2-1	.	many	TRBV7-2	TGTGCCAGCAGCTCGTTTGGGGCCAATGAGCAGTTCTTC	CASSSFGANEQFF